The 31 T cell receptor beta chains below were found in one sample sequenced in a study of T cell responses to AZD1222 COVID-19 vaccine (dated by TCRdb to the early 2020s). The sample's time point label, decoded: about 28 days (+/-7) after the second vaccine dose. The library was built by means of the immunoSEQ multiplex PCR assay. The clones in this table, taken by TCRdb from immuneACCESS, are in-frame only. Not every clone is retained; where verified, under half of the shortfall comes from an unresolved V gene, and the cause of the rest is unknown. Within this sample are tens of thousands of clones, with about nine tenths of them counted one time only. Roughly 3% of the sample is in the top ten clones. Sequenced here: peripheral blood, sampled 28 days after the second AZD1222 dose. These receptors originate from an adult who received the AZD1222 COVID-19 vaccine.

V and J are TRBV7-2 and TRBJ2-2, with 7 bases that match TRBD1. The CDR3 has 15 residues. The V segment lost 1 base and the J segment 5 bases; nucleotides outside the gene matches: 4. The germline CDR1 and CDR2 sequences are SGHTA and FQGNSA. CDR3 loop: CASSLVTGSTGELFF. Here the CDR3 DNA reads TGTGCCAGCAGCTTAGTGACAGGGAGTACCGGGGAGCTGTTTTTT.

The rearrangement joins TRBV30 to TRBJ1-1; 9 nucleotides match TRBD1. Germline loops: CDR1 GTSNPN, CDR2 SVGIG (reference sequence). V shed 3 bases and J 3 bases; nucleotides not matched to a gene: 5. This CDR3 is 14 amino acids long. For the CDR3, the DNA is TGTGCCTGGAGAAAAGACAGGGGGGACACTGAAGCTTTCTTT. Protein: CAWRKDRGDTEAFF.

This clone was seen a single time. The rearrangement uses TRBV5-1 and TRBJ1-1, with no clear D. Deletions cut 1 base from V and 1 base from J, with 14 bases between. Germline V gene sequence: CDR1 SGHRS, CDR2 YFSETQ. CDR3 size: 16 residues. The CDR3 DNA follows: TGCGCCAGCAGCTTGAGCATGTCGGGGTCGAACACTGAAGCTTTCTTT. Translated, it gives CASSLSMSGSNTEAFF.

DNA of the CDR3: TGTGCCAGCAGTGCCCCAGCGGGACAGGGGTTTTCACCCCTCCACTTT. Translation: CASSAPAGQGFSPLHF. This sequence joins TRBV6-1 and TRBJ1-6, with 10 bases fitting TRBD1. The length of the CDR3 is 16 residues. Unmatched junction bases numbered 9, after V lost 4 bases and J lost 9 bases. The germline gives CDR1 MNHNS, CDR2 SASEGT.

The genes are TRBV6-5 and TRBJ1-5, with D possibly being TRBD1 (5 bases). CDR3 length equals 14 residues. The V end was cut by 5 bases, the J end by 0 bases, with 8 bases between. From germline, CDR1 is MNHEY and CDR2 SVGAGI. The CDR3 protein is CASSKTDSNQPQHF. The CDR3 DNA is TGTGCCAGCAGTAAGACAGATAGCAATCAGCCCCAGCATTTT.

In its sample, this clone was seen a few times. The chain couples TRBV5-5 to TRBJ2-6; unclear D gene. The CDR3 consists of 13 residues. The germline V gene has CDR1 SGHKS and CDR2 YYEKEE (reference sequence). V shed 0 bases and J shed 2 bases, with 0 bases lying between them. In nucleotides, the CDR3 is TGTGCCAGCAGCTTGGCTGGGGCCAACGTCCTGACTTTC. This gives the protein CASSLAGANVLTF.

This clone appeared a single time. The rearrangement links TRBV3-1 (or the pseudogene TRBV3-2) to TRBJ2-2, with 8 bases matching TRBD2. The CDR3 totals 16 residues. V gave up 0 bases and J gave up 7 bases; unmatched junction bases: 7. CDR1 is LGHDT, CDR2 YNNKEL, per germline (reference sequence). Here the CDR3 reads CASSQDPPGRGGELFF. CDR3 sequence (DNA): TGTGCCAGCAGCCAAGATCCCCCCGGGAGGGGCGGGGAGCTGTTTTTT.

This sequence joins TRBV5-3 and TRBJ2-7; D remains ambiguous. TRBV5-3 is filed as an ORF, its function uncertain. Trimming took off 7 bases at V and 0 bases at J, with 14 bases between the two ends. The CDR3 runs 14 residues. The chain's CDR3 is CARPGSRNSYEQYF. In nucleotides, the CDR3 is TGTGCCAGACCGGGTAGCCGCAACTCCTACGAGCAGTACTTC.

V usage is TRBV10-1 and J usage is TRBJ2-7; 7 bases map to TRBD1. Trimming took 0 bases from V and 2 from J; bases not matched to a gene: 4. Germline V gene sequence: CDR1 WNHNN, CDR2 SYGVQD (reference sequence). This CDR3 contains 15 residues. The CDR3 sequence is CASSESGDRAYEQYF. CDR3 in DNA: TGCGCCAGCAGTGAGTCCGGGGACAGAGCCTACGAGCAGTACTTC.

V is TRBV7-9 and J is TRBJ2-7; D not resolved. From germline, CDR1 is SEHNR and CDR2 FQNEAQ (reference sequence). V was shortened by 4 bases and J by 2 bases, with 12 bases between the two germline ends. The CDR3 runs 14 residues. CDR3 DNA sequence: TGTGCCAGCAGCTCTGCGGCAGGTCCCTACGAGCAGTACTTC. Its translation is CASSSAAGPYEQYF. The variable domain in full, completed from reference TRBV7-9 and TRBJ2-7, reads DTGVSQNPRHKITKRGQNVTFRCDPISEHNRLYWYRQTLGQGPEFLTYFQNEAQLEKSRLLSDRFSAERPKGSFSTLEIQRTEQGDSAMYLCASSSAAGPYEQYFGPGTRLTVT.

V usage is TRBV9 and J usage is TRBJ2-1; 7 positions agree with TRBD1. The germline CDR1 and CDR2 sequences are SGDLS and YYNGEE. This CDR3 is 16 amino acids long. Trimming removed 0 bases from V and 8 bases from J; junction bases left unmatched: 11. The CDR3 DNA reads as TGTGCCAGCAGCGTAGATTATCCGACAGGGTACCATGAGCAGTTCTTC. Its translation is CASSVDYPTGYHEQFF. The full variable domain, with the rest looked up from reference TRBV9 and TRBJ2-1, is DSGVTQTPKHLITATGQRVTLRCSPRSGDLSVYWYQQSLDQGLQFLIQYYNGEERAKGNILERFSAQQFPDLHSELNLSSLELGDSALYFCASSVDYPTGYHEQFFGPGTRLTVL.

The gene calls are TRBV12-3 or TRBV12-4 and TRBJ2-5, with D unclear. Trimming shortened V by 4 bases and J by 6 bases, and 12 bases separated the two germline ends. The CDR3 has 13 amino acids. This CDR3 reads CASSSRAQKTQYF. CDR3 nucleotide sequence: TGTGCCAGCAGTTCCCGGGCCCAGAAGACCCAGTACTTC.

The chain links TRBV11-2 to TRBJ2-2; no reliable D call. This CDR3 spans 13 amino acids. The germline V gene has CDR1 SGHAT and CDR2 FQNNGV. V was shortened by 3 bases and J by 2 bases, with 4 bases between the two germline ends. The CDR3 sequence: CASSLSNTGELFF. CDR3 bases: TGTGCCAGCAGCTTGTCTAACACCGGGGAGCTGTTTTTT.

This chain links TRBV23-1 with TRBJ2-7; weak D call: TRBD2 (5 bases). TRBV23-1 is designated an ORF whose function remains uncertain. V lost 2 bases, J lost 2 bases, and 7 bases lay in between. The CDR3 spans 13 residues. CDR3 region: CASSQREPYEQYF. The DNA for the CDR3 is TGCGCCAGCAGTCAAAGGGAGCCCTACGAGCAGTACTTC.

This clone was observed a handful of times. This chain connects TRBV3-1 (or the pseudogene TRBV3-2) to TRBJ2-5, with D perhaps matching TRBD2 (6 bases). Trimming shortened V by 2 bases and J by 3 bases, and 10 bases separated the two germline ends. This CDR3 has 14 amino acids. Germline-derived CDR1 and CDR2 are LGHDT and YNNKEL (reference sequence). CDR3 amino acids: CASSQTLAEETQYF. The CDR3 bases are TGTGCCAGCAGCCAAACCTTAGCGGAAGAGACCCAGTACTTC.

This clone was detected once. The J gene is TRBJ1-5, the V gene TRBV6-1; perhaps TRBD1 as D (5 bases). This CDR3 is built from 17 residues. Germline V gene sequence: CDR1 MNHNS, CDR2 SASEGT. Trimming shortened V by 4 bases and J by 0 bases, and 16 bases separated the two germline ends. CDR3: CASSARQTSYSNQPQHF. In DNA, the CDR3 is TGTGCCAGCAGTGCTAGACAGACATCATATAGCAATCAGCCCCAGCATTTT.

This clone has just one count. This chain uses TRBV9 with TRBJ1-6, with 7 bases that match TRBD1. This CDR3 spans 14 amino acids. V was pared by 6 bases and J by 7 bases, with 7 bases of the junction left unmatched. Germline V gene lookup returns CDR1 SGDLS and CDR2 YYNGEE. The CDR3 protein is CASTETGLNSPLHF. CDR3 bases: TGTGCCAGCACAGAGACAGGGCTAAATTCACCCCTCCACTTT.

J is TRBJ2-7 and V is TRBV30; D is perhaps TRBD2 (5 bases). Germline V lookup: CDR1 GTSNPN, CDR2 SVGIG (reference sequence). The CDR3 totals 11 residues. V lost 6 bases to trimming and J lost 6 bases, with 12 bases between them. The CDR3 DNA is TGTGCCTGTGCCCCTGAGGGCGAGCAGTACTTC. Encoded protein: CACAPEGEQYF. The full variable domain, rest sourced from reference TRBV30 and TRBJ2-7, is SQTIHQWPATLVQPVGSPLSLECTVEGTSNPNLYWYRQAAGRGLQLLFYSVGIGQISSEVPQNLSASRPQDRQFILSSKKLLLSDSGFYLCACAPEGEQYFGPGTRLTVT.

The genes are TRBV3-1 (or the pseudogene TRBV3-2) and TRBJ2-5; the match to TRBD1 covers 7 bases. CDR3 length: 16 residues. CDR1 and CDR2 (germline): LGHDT, YNNKEL (reference sequence). V shed 4 bases and J 1 base; nucleotides not matched to a gene: 9. Here the CDR3 reads CASSPSRGQLQETQYF. The CDR3 DNA follows: TGTGCCAGCAGCCCAAGCAGGGGACAGCTCCAAGAGACCCAGTACTTC.

V usage is TRBV21-1 and J usage is TRBJ2-5; the DNA was not used to check the table's D call, TRBD2. TRBV21-1 is designated a pseudogene. The CDR3 runs to 16 residues. CDR3 in DNA: TGTGCCAGCAGCAATTGTGCTAGCGGGAGGGTGGAGACCCAGTACTTC. Translation: CASSNCASGRVETQYF.

This rearrangement joins TRBV14 to TRBJ1-3, with a weak D call TRBD1 (6 bases). V lost 1 base to trimming and J lost 0 bases, with 10 bases between them. CDR1 is SGHDN and CDR2 is FVKESK in the germline V gene. This CDR3 is 16 amino acids long. The DNA of the CDR3 is TGTGCCAGCAGCCAAGTGGGGGCCGTCTCTGGAAACACCATATATTTT. It translates to CASSQVGAVSGNTIYF.

This clone was recorded a few times. CDR3 loop: CASSLNLQGRTEAFF. The CDR3 DNA follows: TGTGCCAGCAGCTTAAACTTACAGGGTCGCACTGAAGCTTTCTTT. J is TRBJ1-1 and V is TRBV7-9; TRBD1 is a possible D gene (6 bases). V dropped 2 bases and J dropped 4 bases, with 14 bases sitting between them. The CDR3 is 15 residues long. CDR1 is SEHNR and CDR2 is FQNEAQ in the germline V gene (reference sequence).

V gene TRBV28 combines with J gene TRBJ1-5, with D perhaps matching TRBD1 (5 bases). Germline loops: CDR1 MDHEN, CDR2 SYDVKM. CDR3 length equals 13 residues. V was cut by 7 bases and J by 4 bases, with 11 bases left in between. The CDR3 loop is CASNLRGNQPQHF. The CDR3 nucleotides are TGTGCCAGCAATCTCCGGGGGAATCAGCCCCAGCATTTT. Full variable domain (remainder filled in from reference TRBV28 and TRBJ1-5): DVKVTQSSRYLVKRTGEKVFLECVQDMDHENMFWYRQDPGLGLRLIYFSYDVKMKEKGDIPEGYSVSREKKERFSLILESASTNQTSMYLCASNLRGNQPQHFGDGTRLSIL.

The CDR3 here is CATRATVRSYEQYF. DNA for the CDR3: TGTGCCACCCGGGCTACAGTCCGCTCCTACGAGCAGTACTTC. The chain couples TRBV21-1 to TRBJ2-7. TRBV21-1 is labeled a pseudogene. CDR3 length: 14 amino acids.

As regards this clone: This same CDR3 is encoded by further DNA sequences in the sample. The chain joins TRBV5-1 to TRBJ1-1; perhaps TRBD1 as D (5 bases). The V gene's germline CDR1 is SGHRS and CDR2 YFSETQ. The CDR3 runs to 14 residues. The V end lost 4 bases, the J end lost 0 bases, and 10 bases lay between the germline ends. CDR3 region: CASSPGTMNTEAFF. The CDR3 DNA reads as TGCGCCAGCAGCCCGGGGACTATGAACACTGAAGCTTTCTTT.

This chain connects TRBV4-2 to TRBJ2-7; 9 bases align to TRBD2. Germline CDR1 reads LGHNA; CDR2 reads YNFKEQ. J lost 0 bases, V lost 0 bases, and 0 bases had no gene match. The CDR3 has 15 amino acids. The CDR3 loop reads CASSQDSGSSYEQYF. DNA for the CDR3: TGTGCCAGCAGCCAAGATAGCGGGAGCTCCTACGAGCAGTACTTC.

The chain is built from TRBV7-6 and TRBJ1-2; D not certain. Trimming cost V 1 base and J 3 bases, with 12 bases left between them. This CDR3 region has 15 residues. Germline values: CDR1 SGHVS, CDR2 FNYEAQ. For the CDR3, the DNA is TGTGCCAGCAGCTTAGGTGGAGGGTCGGACTATGGCTACACCTTC. Its translation is CASSLGGGSDYGYTF.

This chain joins TRBV12-5 and TRBJ1-2; 11 bases are shared with TRBD1. Germline values: CDR1 LGHNT, CDR2 FRNRAP. CDR3 length: 15 amino acids. V shed 1 base, J shed 8 bases, and the junction held 6 bases outside the gene matches. CDR3 sequence: CASGLGRDRGRGYTF. The DNA of the CDR3 is TGTGCTAGTGGTTTGGGCCGGGACAGGGGGAGAGGCTACACCTTC.

The J gene is TRBJ2-7, the V gene TRBV7-2, with D maybe TRBD1 (8 bases). Trimming left V 1 base short and J 6 bases short, with 16 bases between. CDR1 is SGHTA, CDR2 FQGNSA, per germline. The CDR3 length is 15 residues. The CDR3 DNA follows: TGTGCCAGCAGCTTAGGGACAGGGAGGGCCCTCGAGCAGTACTTC. Protein: CASSLGTGRALEQYF.

The chain is built from TRBV6-5 and TRBJ1-1; 8 bases line up with TRBD1. Trimming took 7 bases from V and 1 from J; bases not matched to a gene: 8. Germline V gene lookup returns CDR1 MNHEY and CDR2 SVGAGI. This CDR3 comprises 15 residues. The CDR3 here is CASILVQGGNTEAFF. In DNA, the CDR3 is TGTGCCAGCATTCTCGTACAGGGGGGGAACACTGAAGCTTTCTTT.

The rearrangement joins TRBV24-1 to TRBJ2-7, with D maybe TRBD1 (6 bases). Trimming took off 4 bases at V and 3 bases at J, with 9 bases between the two ends. The germline CDR1 and CDR2 sequences are KGHDR and SFDVKD. The CDR3 covers 13 residues. The CDR3 spells CATSESQGYEQYF. CDR3 DNA sequence: TGTGCCACCAGTGAGTCACAGGGCTACGAGCAGTACTTC.